What follows are 23 T cell receptor beta chains derived from one specimen sequenced in a study of human T cells and chemical hapten exposure. Time point of the sample: pre-sensitization, week 0. The treatment here: therapeutic diphenylcyclopropenone sensitization with weekly scalp DPC. TCRdb redid the calling of the RACE reads with MiXCR, one entry per CDR3 protein. This table holds 150,000 to 200,000 distinct CDR3 sequences, more than 25% found once. The source material was whole blood, sampled in connection with sensitization to the hapten diphenylcyclopropenone (DPC). These receptors all come from a woman aged 25 to 39 with alopecia areata. Some clones in this sample may be carry-over from other donors' samples.

This chain joins TRBV5-1 and TRBJ1-1; perhaps TRBD1 as D (6 bases). Trimming took 0 bases from V and 4 from J, leaving 16 bases between them. CDR1 is SGHRS, CDR2 YFSETQ, per germline. The CDR3 has 16 residues. The CDR3 region has the DNA TGCGCCAGCAGCTTGGTCGGGGGCCAATCTTCCACTGAAGCTTTCTTT. Translated, it gives CASSLVGGQSSTEAFF.

This clonotype was found many times. V gene TRBV28 combines with J gene TRBJ1-1, with TRBD1 as a possible D gene (6 bases). V lost 6 bases to trimming and J lost 11 bases, with 13 bases between them. Germline values: CDR1 MDHEN, CDR2 SYDVKM. This CDR3 is built from 11 residues. CDR3 DNA sequence: TGTGCCAGCAGCCTTTACAGGGTGGCTTTCTTT. Residues: CASSLYRVAFF.

A few counts support this clonotype. The chain employs TRBV7-2 and TRBJ2-1, with 8 positions matching TRBD1. This CDR3 has 16 residues. From germline, CDR1 is SGHTA and CDR2 FQGNSA. V was pared by 5 bases and J by 10 bases, with 16 bases of the junction left unmatched. CDR3: CASSPSLDRGNGEQFF. DNA for the CDR3: TGTGCCAGCAGCCCCAGCCTCGACAGGGGAAATGGGGAGCAGTTCTTC.

This clonotype has only a few counts. V and J are TRBV20-1 and TRBJ2-5, with a possible D match to TRBD1 (5 bases). V dropped 1 base and J dropped 7 bases, with 13 bases sitting between them. This CDR3 has 13 residues. Germline loops: CDR1 DFQATT, CDR2 SNEGSKA (reference sequence). CDR3 region: CSARVKTDGTQYF. CDR3 nucleotides: TGCAGTGCTAGAGTGAAGACAGATGGGACCCAGTACTTC.

The chain is built from TRBV7-8 and TRBJ2-7; tentative D call: TRBD1 (5 bases). Germline CDR1 reads SGHVS; CDR2 reads FQNEAQ. This CDR3 region has 14 residues. With 5 bases removed from V and 4 bases from J, the gap between germline ends came to 15 bases. Here the CDR3 reads CASSIRLTEYEQYF. The CDR3 region has the DNA TGTGCCAGCAGCATTAGGCTGACAGAATACGAGCAGTACTTC.

This clonotype was counted only a few times. The chain couples TRBV6-2 or TRBV6-3 to TRBJ2-3; D not certain. There are 13 residues in the CDR3. Germline V gene sequence: CDR1 MNHEY, CDR2 SVGEGT. V was trimmed by 8 bases and J by 5 bases, leaving 14 bases between them. CDR3 bases: TGTGCCAGCGTCACCTACGCACGAGATACGCAGTATTTT. It yields the protein CASVTYARDTQYF.

There are a few counts of this clonotype. V usage is TRBV29-1 and J usage is TRBJ2-1; possible D gene TRBD1, 5 bases. The CDR3 extends over 12 amino acids. Germline V CDR1 and CDR2: SQVTM, ANQGSEA. The ends were cut back, 7 bases at V and 7 bases at J, with 14 bases in the middle. CDR3 in amino acids: CSAEIAGNEQFF. CDR3 DNA: TGCAGCGCTGAGATAGCAGGGAATGAGCAGTTCTTC.

Worth noting for this clonotype: The germline gene is not matched at one end of the junction; a read error may be the cause. The rearrangement links TRBV15 to TRBJ2-1; D gene uncertain. Germline CDR1 LNHNV, CDR2 YYDKDF (reference sequence). This CDR3 contains 15 residues. The CDR3 DNA reads TGTGCCACCGGCAGAGATTTGGCCAGCTACAATGAGCAGTTCTTC. Translation gives CATGRDLASYNEQFF.

This chain connects TRBV20-1 to TRBJ1-5; no reliable D call. The CDR3 consists of 17 residues. The V gene's germline CDR1 is DFQATT and CDR2 SNEGSKA (reference sequence). Trimming stripped 3 bases from V and 2 bases from J, with 20 bases between. In DNA form, the CDR3 reads TGCAGTGCTAGCGCCGACCACGGGGATGTCGGCAATCAGCCCCAGCATTTT. Translated, it gives CSASADHGDVGNQPQHF.

This chain connects TRBV30 to TRBJ2-3; D uncertain. V was cut by 5 bases and J by 4 bases, with 7 bases left in between. Germline loops: CDR1 GTSNPN, CDR2 SVGIG (reference sequence). This CDR3 is built from 11 residues. CDR3 amino acids: CAWAKADTQYF. DNA for the CDR3: TGTGCCTGGGCCAAAGCAGATACGCAGTATTTT.

This chain connects TRBV9 to TRBJ2-1; 8 bases align to TRBD2. This CDR3 has 14 amino acids. Per germline, CDR1 SGDLS and CDR2 YYNGEE. J was trimmed by 6 bases and V by 1 base; bases with no gene match: 3. CDR3 DNA: TGTGCCAGCAGCGTATCCGGACTAGCCAATGAGCAGTTCTTC. This encodes CASSVSGLANEQFF.

This clonotype was counted a few times. The chain employs TRBV3-1 and TRBJ1-2; D is possibly TRBD1 (6 bases). The CDR3 has 15 residues. V was shortened by 1 base and J by 2 bases, with 11 bases between the two germline ends. CDR1 and CDR2 (germline): LGHDT, YNNKEL (reference sequence). CDR3 nucleotide sequence: TGTGCCAGCAGCCAAGTATGGCAGGGGAACTATGGCTACACCTTC. This translates into CASSQVWQGNYGYTF.

The V call is TRBV7-9, the J call TRBJ2-5; 7 positions agree with TRBD1. CDR1 is SEHNR, CDR2 FQNEAQ, per germline (reference sequence). The CDR3 is 15 residues long. Trimming at V came to 5 bases and at J to 3 bases, leaving 9 bases not matched to a gene. The CDR3 nucleotides are TGTGCCAGCAGCACCCAGGGACAGCCTAAAGAGACCCAGTACTTC. Protein sequence: CASSTQGQPKETQYF. Full variable domain (outside the CDR3, taken from reference TRBV7-9 and TRBJ2-5): DTGVSQNPRHKITKRGQNVTFRCDPISEHNRLYWYRQTLGQGPEFLTYFQNEAQLEKSRLLSDRFSAERPKGSFSTLEIQRTEQGDSAMYLCASSTQGQPKETQYFGPGTRLLVL.

This clonotype has at least ten counts. V is TRBV28 and J is TRBJ1-5, with TRBD1 identical over 7 bases. The length of the CDR3 is 13 residues. V shed 7 bases and J 3 bases; nucleotides not matched to a gene: 3. Germline CDR1 reads MDHEN; CDR2 reads SYDVKM. The DNA of the CDR3 is TGTGCCAGCACCGGGACAGTCAATCAGCCCCAGCATTTT. It codes for CASTGTVNQPQHF.

This clonotype has just one count. The chain combines TRBV15 with TRBJ2-2; tentative D call: TRBD1 (5 bases). The germline V gene encodes CDR1 LNHNV and CDR2 YYDKDF (reference sequence). Trimming stripped 0 bases from V and 1 base from J, with 9 bases between. The CDR3 length is 16 residues. Written as DNA, the CDR3 is TGTGCCACCAGCAGAGAGAGTAGGGGGAACACCGGGGAGCTGTTTTTT. Translating it yields CATSRESRGNTGELFF.

This clonotype showed up just once. This chain uses TRBV28 with TRBJ2-7; TRBD1 matches 7 bases. This CDR3 region has 14 residues. The germline V gene has CDR1 MDHEN and CDR2 SYDVKM. J was trimmed by 2 bases and V by 3 bases; bases with no gene match: 4. CDR3 sequence reads: CASSLTGITYEQYF. CDR3 DNA: TGTGCCAGCAGTTTGACAGGGATCACCTACGAGCAGTACTTC.

The chain couples TRBV9 to TRBJ1-6, with D perhaps matching TRBD1 (6 bases). CDR3 length: 16 amino acids. Trimming stripped 0 bases from V and 4 bases from J, with 11 bases between. Germline V gene sequence: CDR1 SGDLS, CDR2 YYNGEE. Written as DNA, the CDR3 is TGTGCCAGCAGCGTAGCGAAGGGGGGATATAATTCACCCCTCCACTTT. Translation gives CASSVAKGGYNSPLHF.

V gene TRBV2 combines with J gene TRBJ2-5; TRBD2 matches at 8 bases. CDR3 size: 13 residues. V dropped 8 bases and J dropped 5; count of bases not matched to a gene: 7. Germline CDR1 SNHLY, CDR2 FYNNEI. The CDR3 sequence: CASGGLVAETQYF. Here the CDR3 DNA reads TGTGCCAGCGGGGGACTAGTTGCCGAGACCCAGTACTTC.

This clonotype was counted a few times. J is TRBJ2-5 and V is TRBV2, with TRBD1 matching 7 bases. CDR1 SNHLY and CDR2 FYNNEI come from the germline V gene. CDR3 length: 14 residues. V gave up 3 bases and J gave up 4 bases; unmatched junction bases: 5. The CDR3 here is CASSDRQGGETQYF. CDR3 sequence (DNA): TGTGCCAGCAGTGATAGACAGGGCGGAGAGACCCAGTACTTC. Drawing the rest from reference TRBV2 and TRBJ2-5, the complete variable domain is EPEVTQTPSHQVTQMGQEVILRCVPISNHLYFYWYRQILGQKVEFLVSFYNNEISEKSEIFDDQFSVERPDGSNFTLKIRSTKLEDSAMYFCASSDRQGGETQYFGPGTRLLVL.

V is TRBV20-1 and J is TRBJ1-5; D might be TRBD1 (6 bases). The CDR3 has 14 residues. V lost 5 bases and J 7 bases, leaving 18 bases between the germline ends. Germline V gene lookup returns CDR1 DFQATT and CDR2 SNEGSKA (reference sequence). The CDR3 loop reads CSAGTARGRQPQHF. The CDR3 coding sequence is TGCAGTGCTGGGACCGCCAGGGGAAGGCAGCCCCAGCATTTT.

In this sample, this clonotype turned up once. CDR3 nucleotides: TGTGCCAGCAGTTTATGGCAGGGGGGTCAAGAGACCCAGTACTTC. This sequence encodes CASSLWQGGQETQYF. This rearrangement joins TRBV28 to TRBJ2-5, with a weak D call TRBD1 (7 bases). Germline V gene lookup returns CDR1 MDHEN and CDR2 SYDVKM. There are 15 residues in the CDR3. V gave up 0 bases and J gave up 2 bases, with 10 bases separating them.

This clonotype appeared a few times. The V call is TRBV6-1, the J call TRBJ1-3; D perhaps matches TRBD1 (5 bases). CDR1 and CDR2 from the germline V gene are MNHNS and SASEGT. The CDR3 sequence is 15 residues long. Trimming left V 7 bases short and J 0 bases short, with 13 bases between. CDR3 bases: TGTGCCAGCATCTTTGCAGGGTTCTCTGGAAACACCATATATTTT. Amino acids: CASIFAGFSGNTIYF.

On this clonotype itself: One end of the junction fails to match germline, which may point to a read error. This rearrangement joins TRBV11-2 to TRBJ2-1; 9 bases fit TRBD1. This CDR3 has 12 amino acids. In germline, CDR1 is SGHAT, CDR2 FQNNGV. In nucleotides, the CDR3 is TGTGCCAGCAGCTTCGGGACAGGGAGGACTGTCTTC. Its translation: CASSFGTGRTVF.